A single sample is the source of the 9 T cell receptor beta chains below, sequenced in a study of prognosis after radiotherapy for stage I lung cancer. Two rounds of multiplex PCR amplified TCR beta CDR3 from genomic DNA. First-round PCR employed TRBV- and TRBJ-specific primers for each gene. In TCRdb, the multiplex PCR reads were re-called with MiXCR into one record per CDR3 protein. The table shows under 25,000 distinct CDR3 sequences, with around half occurring only once. The sequences come from PBMCs, collected before or after stereotactic body radiation therapy (not recorded which). These receptors all come from a donor aged 50 or older with non-small cell lung cancer.

This clonotype was picked up many times. The chain joins TRBV20-1 to TRBJ2-3; 8 bases line up with TRBD2. In germline, CDR1 is DFQATT, CDR2 SNEGSKA (reference sequence). CDR3 length equals 15 residues. After removal of 4 bases from V and 0 bases from J, the junction contained 6 bases not matched to a gene. The CDR3 DNA is TGCAGTGCTACCAGACTAGCGTCTAGCACAGATACGCAGTATTTT. Translation: CSATRLASSTDTQYF.

The V gene is TRBV20-1, the J gene TRBJ2-7; D remains ambiguous. Trimming cost V 4 bases and J 6 bases, with 19 bases left between them. The germline gives CDR1 DFQATT, CDR2 SNEGSKA (reference sequence). The CDR3 loop spans 14 amino acids. This CDR3 is CSATLGSGSCEQYF. CDR3 bases: TGCAGTGCTACCCTAGGATCGGGCTCGTGCGAGCAGTACTTC.

This clonotype was seen repeatedly, ten times or more. This chain connects TRBV3-1 to TRBJ2-5; D is perhaps TRBD2 (5 bases). Germline CDR1 and CDR2: LGHDT and YNNKEL (reference sequence). V was pared by 1 base and J by 2 bases, with 23 bases between. The CDR3 is 19 amino acids. In DNA, the CDR3 is TGTGCCAGCAGCCAAGGATCCGGGGTGGCTAGTCTGTCACAAGAGACCCAGTACTTC. It translates to CASSQGSGVASLSQETQYF.

On this clonotype itself: This is likely an artifact of a read error, given a far larger clone one base away. The V and J genes are TRBV28 and TRBJ2-7; 10 positions match TRBD1. Germline assignment: CDR1 MDHEN and CDR2 SYDVKM. V lost 8 bases to trimming and J lost 7 bases; unmatched junction nucleotides: 8. The CDR3 covers 13 residues. Here the CDR3 DNA reads TGTGCCAGCGAGACAGGGGGCAGGAATGAGCAGTACTTC. Its protein is CASETGGRNEQYF.

A word on this clonotype: A junction end diverges from the germline sequence, so it may reflect a read error. The chain is built from TRBV3-1 and TRBJ2-3, with D perhaps assigned TRBD1 or TRBD2 (5 bases each). CDR1 is LGHDT, CDR2 YNNKEL, per germline (reference sequence). CDR3 length: 14 amino acids. DNA of the CDR3: TGTGTCAGCAGCTCCTCGTGGGACCCAGATACGCAGTATTTT. This codes for CVSSSSWDPDTQYF.

By share, this clonotype counts as medium-sized. This chain links TRBV6-2 or TRBV6-3 with TRBJ2-7; 8 bases agree with TRBD1. The CDR3 consists of 12 residues. Germline CDR1 reads MNHEY; CDR2 reads SVGEGT. The V and J ends lost 6 bases and 6 bases, in that order; junction bases with no gene match: 4. CDR3 sequence: CASRGQGGEQYF. DNA of the CDR3: TGTGCCAGCAGAGGACAGGGAGGCGAGCAGTACTTC.

As for this clonotype: Sequence at one end of the junction differs from germline and may be a read error. The chain combines TRBV20-1 with TRBJ2-7, with a weak D call TRBD1 (6 bases). This CDR3 has 13 amino acids. From germline, CDR1 is DFQATT and CDR2 SNEGSKA (reference sequence). DNA for the CDR3: TGCAGTGCCGCAGAGGGGGTCCTGTACGATCAGTACTTC. Its protein is CSAAEGVLYDQYF.

In this sample, this clonotype turned up once. This chain connects TRBV6-8 to TRBJ2-2; 11 nucleotides agree with TRBD2. The V and J ends lost 6 bases and 3 bases, in that order; junction bases with no gene match: 0. CDR3 length equals 14 residues. The V gene's germline CDR1 is MNHGY and CDR2 SAAAGT. For the CDR3, the DNA is TGTGCCAGCAGACTAGCGGGAGACACCGGGGAGCTGTTTTTT. It is translated as CASRLAGDTGELFF.

This clonotype was seen a handful of times. A far larger clone is just one base off, so this is likely a read error. The chain recombines TRBV6-9 with TRBJ2-2; 11 bases are shared with TRBD1. This CDR3 spans 15 amino acids. The germline CDR1 and CDR2 sequences are MNHGY and SVAAGI. V lost 4 bases to trimming and J lost 3 bases; unmatched junction nucleotides: 1. This chain's CDR3 is CASSWTGGDTGELFF. CDR3 coding DNA: TGTGCCAGCAGTTGGACAGGGGGCGACACCGGGGAGCTGTTTTTT.